Described below is a single T cell receptor beta chain sequence and its context. Antigen: not known. A universal primer site was created by template switching, with the cDNA bearing unique molecular identifiers. TCRdb reprocessed the 5' RACE reads with MiXCR, giving one entry per CDR3 protein. This sample has around 480,000 distinct CDR3 sequences, with 14% found just once. The entry originates in a study of identical twins. Findings of the study overall: Instead of following the same donors, the conclusions were based on cross-sectional statistical analysis. Out-of-frame alpha sequences common to twins exhibited a surplus of low generation probability.

V shed 4 bases and J 4 bases; nucleotides not matched to a gene: 6. Per the germline V gene, CDR1 is SGHRS and CDR2 is YFSETQ. The CDR3 contains 15 residues. These data also featured in a second study, about yellow fever vaccine responses in identical twins.

The sequencing sample was made of CD4+ T cells sorted from blood. V gene TRBV5-1 combines with J gene TRBJ2-1; 9 bases agree with TRBD1. The sequence came from a woman aged 18-30 years in good health. CDR3 DNA: TGCGCCAGCAGCGCGGGACAGGGCCTTTACAATGAGCAGTTCTTC. This sequence encodes CASSAGQGLYNEQFF.